The clone carrying this TCR beta chain was counted between two and nine times. What it recognizes is unknown. Preparation methods for the bulk TCR libraries were those previously described, with listed TCR primers. MiXCR, applied by TCRdb to the PCR reads, yields one record per CDR3 protein. Here the sample spans more than 250,000 distinct CDR3 sequences, about 21% being singletons. This sample was taken from a study of molecular identifiers for immune sequencing clone quantification. The study, taken as a whole, reports: Clones of above 20 RNA copies carried over 98% of effector molecules; in naive cells they carried under 1%. Underestimation of highly expanded clone sizes could arise where identical TCR molecules share a barcode.

Germline trimming cut 3 bases from V and 1 base from J; bases unmatched to any gene: 4. Germline-derived CDR1 and CDR2 are LGHNA and YSLEER. The CDR3 loop spans 15 amino acids. Construction of naive CD8 libraries employed roughly 18,000 to 1,000,000 sorted cells together with 10%, 30% or 50% RNA. This TCR derives from a human donor in good health. Some libraries in this study had Jurkat cell RNA spiked in. The rearrangement joins TRBV4-3 to TRBJ2-7; 9 nucleotides line up with TRBD1. Sequenced input: naive CD8+ T cells from blood, with Jurkat cell RNA spiked in. Subset: FACS-sorted CD8+CD4-CCR7+CD45RA+ naive T cells. For the CDR3, the DNA is TGCGCCAGCAGCCAGGGACAGGGCCTTTCCTACGAGCAGTACTTC. Translation gives CASSQGQGLSYEQYF.